This note documents a single TCR beta chain sequence. This specimen comes from a study of blood T cell repertoires in COVID-19. Study as a whole: Material from acute and convalescent COVID-19 was sourced from the United States, Italy and Spain.

V was clipped by 7 bases and J by 4 bases, with 10 bases between them. The CDR3 consists of 12 residues. Per germline, CDR1 MNHNY and CDR2 SVGAGI (reference sequence). Profiled with immunoSEQ multiplex PCR; TCRdb holds only in-frame clones, not every one. The sample lists about 130,000 clones, about 79% seen once, with about 16% in the top ten. The TCR was taken from a woman aged 50 to 60 with acute or convalescent COVID-19. The source material was peripheral blood. J is TRBJ1-2 and V is TRBV6-6, with D uncertain. The CDR3 DNA reads as TGTGCCAGCACCCACTCCCTCTATGGCTACACCTTC. Protein product: CASTHSLYGYTF.